This T cell receptor beta chain was retrieved from a study of cytomegalovirus exposure and HLA in healthy donors (dated by TCRdb to about 2017). Study-wide context: An earlier analysis of under 600 of the donors reported 250 to 300 Gb of sequence data and 100 million to 130 million unique TCR beta sequences from some 180 million T cells. Alongside the repertoire data, information on donor age, sex, ethnicity and CMV serostatus was compiled. Genome-wide SNP genotypes for about 65% of the roughly 670 donors were used in a later genetic analysis, which treated that subset as a discovery cohort. A separate validation cohort of 100 to 150 different subjects was used in addition to the roughly 670-subject first cohort. In the later analysis, no new phenotypic data were used to find candidate immune exposures; instead, reliance was placed on TCR beta sequences and their occurrence across donors. About 330 gigabases of sequencing data and around 85 million unique TCR sequences made up an early release that covered approximately 700 HLA-typed donors. The study used immunosequencing to profile the T cell repertoires of several hundred subjects and linked those repertoires to cytomegalovirus serostatus. To predict cytomegalovirus infection status, the study brought together high-throughput TCR immunosequencing, statistical association of individual TCRs with disease status, and machine learning. Among the approximately 400 genotyped donors, approximately 77% belonged to the genetic ancestry cluster associated with self-reported Caucasian donors. Both class I and class II loci were covered by HLA typing, at four-digit resolution. Because of strong linkage in the cohort, 4 to 6 DR-DQ haplotypes were treated as single units for association and clustering. The number of donors typed differed by locus, with roughly 620-630 for A, B, C, DRB1 and DQB1, 522 for DQA1, approximately 580 for DPA1, and some 470 for DPB1. To decide whether each TCR beta V gene segment behaved as functional or pseudogenic, an earlier analysis of some 570 of the donors relied on high-throughput TCR beta sequencing. The study aimed to test whether cataloging public T cell receptors could reveal signatures of past pathogen exposure. Every repertoire in the discovery cohort had been generated on one and the same sequencing platform. A later analysis re-examined previously published TCR beta repertoires from roughly 650 donors and added high-resolution HLA genotyping to investigate patterns of TCR occurrence. Among about 410 genotyped donors of the cohort, an average of around 250,000 unique TCR beta nucleotide sequences was sequenced per donor, of which about 18% were non-productive.

The cohort consisted of more than 650 healthy bone marrow donors. At the time of sampling, all cohort members were nominally healthy, though unrecorded immune exposures were likely present. The donor was CMV seronegative and belonged to the group of 352 seronegative cohort members. Each donor provided a peripheral blood sample, and peripheral blood mononuclear cells were used for TCR beta sequencing. The Qiagen DNeasy Blood Extraction Kit was used to extract genomic DNA from the blood cell samples. The CDR3 numbers 13 residues from cysteine through phenylalanine. Of the read, only the CDR3 DNA is kept; its 39 bases are in frame from base 1. CDR1 SGHNT and CDR2 YYREEE were looked up in the germline V gene (reference sequence). Trimming removed 4 bases from V and 7 bases from J, leaving 14 bases between the germline ends. Overall results and qualifications from the work: In both the original and validation cohorts, the classifier was reported to diagnose cytomegalovirus status with high specificity and sensitivity. An earlier analysis of 450 to 750 of the donors showed that most TCR beta V segments appeared in productive rearrangements either about 87% or about 30% of the time, which broadly matched IMGT annotations. Because HLA typing was missing for some donors at each locus, association tests included only the typed subset. A later analysis found that most CMV-associated TCR beta chains appeared HLA-restricted, with HLA associations seemingly driven largely by CMV exposure. The presence/absence analyses assumed that sequencing depth was roughly uniform across donors, and that assumption may not be true. In a later genetic analysis, a missense DCLRE1C variant was associated with V-gene and J-gene trimming of TCR beta chains, and the association was replicated in an independent cohort. A total of 164 TCR beta chains were listed by the study as associated with cytomegalovirus. The earlier analysis of approximately 590 of the donors excluded about 16 rarely observed V segments, including chromosome 9 orphons, because counts were too low. A later genetic analysis reported fewer N-insertions in productive TCRs among donors in an Asian-associated ancestry cluster than the roughly 620-donor mean. The authors suggested that the approach could potentially be extended to other disease states and immunological phenotypes. The 87-base-pair reads could not distinguish some IMGT-functional V segments, including TRBV6-2 and TRBV6-3, so those segments were excluded. Several of the top co-occurrence clusters appeared to be linked to parvovirus B19, influenza, CMV and Epstein-Barr virus, according to a later analysis. In a later analysis, HLA-associated TCR beta chains were found to be more clonally expanded and to have lower generation probabilities than equally common non-associated chains. Immune exposure information for the cohort was limited to CMV serostatus. When HLA alleles, especially DR and DQ, strongly co-occurred, attributing TCR associations to individual alleles was difficult. A cluster of highly shared sequence variants was judged likely to represent a technical artifact of the sequencing pipeline. A further reported finding was that TCR beta sequences accurately predicted the HLA-A and HLA-B alleles for most subjects in the first cohort. Across donors, most TCR sequences were observed very rarely, whereas some public TCRs were present in many individuals. Only TCR beta chains were sequenced in this cohort, and the absence of alpha or paired-chain data limited detectable features. In a later analysis, the rate of TCR association differed among HLA loci, with DRB1 alleles having the most associated TCRs and HLA-C alleles having the fewest. A few of the identified cytomegalovirus-associated TCR beta chains were confirmed in vitro to be specific for cytomegalovirus antigens. Correlated functional status among segregating V segments might reflect linkage disequilibrium, but an unknown experimental factor could not be ruled out. Specific HLA alleles were associated with some 15,000 TCR beta sequences at a false discovery rate of 0.05 in a later analysis.

A word on this clone: Its antigen is currently not known. Base qualities are missing; no much larger clone stands one base away.

Libraries were built with the immunoSEQ multiplex PCR assay. A mixture of 60 forward primers for TCR Vbeta segments and 13 reverse primers for TCR Jbeta segments was used in the multiplex PCR. The CDR3 region of rearranged TCR beta genes was amplified from genomic DNA by a multiplex PCR assay. Amplified TCR beta libraries were sequenced as 87-base-pair reads on the Illumina HiSeq System. In the original analysis: A later analysis counted 75 million to 100 million unique TCR beta chains across the 666 repertoires, and 10 million to 11 million of these chains were shared by at least two donors. A nearest-neighbor algorithm error-corrected the raw reads and collapsed the reads into unique sequences, merging closely related sequences to remove PCR and sequencing errors. Alignment of CDR3 sequences to IMGT reference sequences was used to assign V, D and J gene segments. Each retained sequence needed at least a six-nucleotide match to both a V gene segment and a J gene segment. Rearrangements were classified as productive when the CDR3 lacked stop codons and remained in frame with V and J, and all other rearrangements were classified as non-productive. CDR3 was defined by IMGT convention, running from the second conserved V-encoded cysteine to the conserved J-encoded phenylalanine. The earlier analysis of a few hundred of the donors excluded sequences that lacked an unambiguous match to a single V gene segment. An earlier analysis of 587 of the donors classified V segments as functional when productive rearrangements were above 56.7% and as segregating when the standard deviation between donors was above 5%. A statistical classification framework was developed to diagnose cytomegalovirus status using the catalog of TCR beta chain sequences. In a later analysis, V and J genes were assigned by comparing TCR nucleotide sequences against IMGT/GENE-DB human TR gene sequences. A later analysis assigned CDR3 sequences and most-parsimonious VDJ recombination scenarios with the TCRdist pipeline. In a later analysis, each TCR beta chain was defined by its CDR3 amino acid sequence together with its V-gene family, and reads without a unique V-gene family were excluded. As a way to deal with suspected cross-contamination and a sequencing artifact, a later analysis dropped roughly 600 nucleotide sequences that were highly shared and had low generation probability. In a later analysis, a clonal expansion index was calculated for each public chain from normalized within-repertoire ranks of inferred template counts. In a later analysis, generation probabilities were computed using a VDJ recombination model fitted to out-of-frame rearrangements, and the results were checked against IGoR. A later analysis scored TCR-TCR, TCR-HLA and TCR-CMV co-occurrence with hypergeometric tests, applying a repertoire-size bias correction to TCR pairs. In a later analysis, false discovery rates were estimated by permuting HLA or CMV assignments 20 times. In a later analysis, co-occurring TCRs were grouped using DBSCAN, with TCRdist sequence similarity added in when clustering inside HLA-allele-positive subsets. For co-occurrence clustering, repertoires with fewer than 30,000 or more than 120,000 public chains were excluded, along with several repertoires with anomalous nucleotide sharing. In its TCRdb copy, this immuneACCESS table keeps in-frame sequences only and misses some clones. Where compared with another copy, unresolved V genes explain less than half of these, and the others have no known cause. Clonal size and the V and J genes are those of that table, whereas D and trimming came from the DNA. Counted in this sample were about 180,000 clones; less than 80% of them appeared once. The ten largest clonotypes hold under 0.9% of the sample.

This receptor chain uses TRBV5-4 and TRBJ1-2; the D segment could be TRBD1, given 5 matching bases. The sample was PBMCs. The sequence was obtained from a woman aged 40 to 50 in good health and CMV-seronegative. The CDR3 is CASSLPREGGYTF. The bases read TGTGCCAGCAGCCTCCCCAGGGAGGGTGGCTACACCTTC. Reference TRBV5-4 and TRBJ1-2 proteins supply the regions before and after the CDR3; the full variable domain is: ETGVTQSPTHLIKTRGQQVTLRCSSQSGHNTVSWYQQALGQGPQFIFQYYREEENGRGNFPPRFSGLQFPNYSSELNVNALELDDSALYLCASSLPREGGYTFGSGTRLTVV.